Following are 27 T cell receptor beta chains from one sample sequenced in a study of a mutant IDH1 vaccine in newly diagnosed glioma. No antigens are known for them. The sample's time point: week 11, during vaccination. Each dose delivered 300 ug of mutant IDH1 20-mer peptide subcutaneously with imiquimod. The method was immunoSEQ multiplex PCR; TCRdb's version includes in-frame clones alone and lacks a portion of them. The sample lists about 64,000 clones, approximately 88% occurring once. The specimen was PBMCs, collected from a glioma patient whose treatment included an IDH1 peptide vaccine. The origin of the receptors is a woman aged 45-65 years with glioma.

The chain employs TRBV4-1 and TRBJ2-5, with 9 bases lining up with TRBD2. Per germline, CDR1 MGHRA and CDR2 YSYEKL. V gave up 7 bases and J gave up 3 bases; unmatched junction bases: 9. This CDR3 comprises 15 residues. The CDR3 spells CASNPLRGGEETQYF. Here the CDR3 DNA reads TGCGCCAGCAACCCCCTGCGGGGGGGCGAAGAGACCCAGTACTTC.

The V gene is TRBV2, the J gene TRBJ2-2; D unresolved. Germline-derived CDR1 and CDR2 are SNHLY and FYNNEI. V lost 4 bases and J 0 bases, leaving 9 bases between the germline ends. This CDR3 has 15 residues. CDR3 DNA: TGTGCCAGCAGTGTTGCCTTCGCGAACACCGGGGAGCTGTTTTTT. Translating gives CASSVAFANTGELFF. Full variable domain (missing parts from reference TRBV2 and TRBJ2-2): EPEVTQTPSHQVTQMGQEVILRCVPISNHLYFYWYRQILGQKVEFLVSFYNNEISEKSEIFDDQFSVERPDGSNFTLKIRSTKLEDSAMYFCASSVAFANTGELFFGEGSRLTVL.

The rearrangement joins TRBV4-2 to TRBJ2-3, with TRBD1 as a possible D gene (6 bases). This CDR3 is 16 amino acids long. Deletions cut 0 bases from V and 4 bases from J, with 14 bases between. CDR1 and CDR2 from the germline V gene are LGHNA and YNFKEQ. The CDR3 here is CASSQEKGKGADTQYF. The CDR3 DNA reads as TGTGCCAGCAGCCAAGAAAAAGGAAAGGGGGCAGATACGCAGTATTTT.

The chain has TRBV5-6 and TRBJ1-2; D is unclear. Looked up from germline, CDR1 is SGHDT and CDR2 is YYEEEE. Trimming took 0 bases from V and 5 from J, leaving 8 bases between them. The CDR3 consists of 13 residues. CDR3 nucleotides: TGTGCCAGCAGCTTGGGGCAAACTTATGGCTACACCTTC. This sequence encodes CASSLGQTYGYTF.

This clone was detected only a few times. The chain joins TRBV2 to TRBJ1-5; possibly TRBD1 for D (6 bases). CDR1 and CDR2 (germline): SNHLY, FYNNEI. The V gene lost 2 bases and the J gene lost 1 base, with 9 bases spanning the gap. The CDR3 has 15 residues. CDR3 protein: CASSEWQGSNQPQHF. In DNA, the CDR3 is TGTGCCAGCAGTGAATGGCAGGGGAGCAATCAGCCCCAGCATTTT.

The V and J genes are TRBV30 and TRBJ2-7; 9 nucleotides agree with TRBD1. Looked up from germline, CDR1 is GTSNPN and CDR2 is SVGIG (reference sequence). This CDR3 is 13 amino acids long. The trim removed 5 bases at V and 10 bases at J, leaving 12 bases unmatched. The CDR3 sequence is CAWAPGQGLVQYF. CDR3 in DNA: TGTGCCTGGGCGCCGGGACAGGGACTTGTTCAGTACTTC.

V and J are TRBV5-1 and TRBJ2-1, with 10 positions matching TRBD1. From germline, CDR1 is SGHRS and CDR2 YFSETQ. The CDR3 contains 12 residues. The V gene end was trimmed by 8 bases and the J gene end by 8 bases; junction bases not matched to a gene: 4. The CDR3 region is CASRGTGDEQFF. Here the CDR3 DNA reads TGCGCCAGTCGGGGGACAGGGGATGAGCAGTTCTTC.

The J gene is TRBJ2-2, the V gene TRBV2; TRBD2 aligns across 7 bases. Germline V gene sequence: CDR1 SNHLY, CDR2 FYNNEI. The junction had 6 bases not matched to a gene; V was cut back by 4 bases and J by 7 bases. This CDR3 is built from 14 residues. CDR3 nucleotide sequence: TGTGCCAGCAGTGTTAGGGAGGGGAACGGGGAGCTGTTTTTT. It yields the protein CASSVREGNGELFF.

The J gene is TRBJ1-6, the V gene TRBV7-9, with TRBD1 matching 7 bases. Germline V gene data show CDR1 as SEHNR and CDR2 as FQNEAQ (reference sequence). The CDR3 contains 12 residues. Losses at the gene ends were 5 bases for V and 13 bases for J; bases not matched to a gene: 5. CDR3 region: CASSDTGEPLHF. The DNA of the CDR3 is TGTGCCAGCAGCGACACAGGGGAGCCCCTCCACTTT.

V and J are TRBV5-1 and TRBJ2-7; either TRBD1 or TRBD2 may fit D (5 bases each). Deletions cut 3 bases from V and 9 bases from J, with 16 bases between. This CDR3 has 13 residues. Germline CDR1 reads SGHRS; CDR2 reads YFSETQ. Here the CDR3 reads CASSWAGSDGQYF. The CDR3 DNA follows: TGCGCCAGCAGCTGGGCAGGGAGTGATGGGCAGTACTTC.

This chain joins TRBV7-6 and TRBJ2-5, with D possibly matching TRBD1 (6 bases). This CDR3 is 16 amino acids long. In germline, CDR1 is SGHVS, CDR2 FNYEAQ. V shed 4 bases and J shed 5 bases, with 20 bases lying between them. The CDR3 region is CASSYTIPSGDETQYF. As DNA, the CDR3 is TGTGCCAGCAGCTACACGATCCCATCAGGGGACGAGACCCAGTACTTC.

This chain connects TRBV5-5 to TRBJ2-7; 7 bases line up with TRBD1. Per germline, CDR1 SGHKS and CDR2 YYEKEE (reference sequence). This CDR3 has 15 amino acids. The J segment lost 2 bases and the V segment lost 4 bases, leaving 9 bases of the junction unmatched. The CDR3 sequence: CASSPRPGTAYEQYF. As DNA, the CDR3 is TGTGCCAGCAGCCCAAGACCCGGGACAGCCTACGAGCAGTACTTC.

CDR3 DNA sequence: TGTGCCAGCAGCCTAGGGACAGGGAGCGAGCAGTACTTC. Protein: CASSLGTGSEQYF. The V and J genes are TRBV11-2 and TRBJ2-5, with TRBD1 matching 9 bases. Matching the DNA end better, TRBJ2-7 makes the J call doubtful. This CDR3 has 13 amino acids. Looked up from germline, CDR1 is SGHAT and CDR2 is FQNNGV.

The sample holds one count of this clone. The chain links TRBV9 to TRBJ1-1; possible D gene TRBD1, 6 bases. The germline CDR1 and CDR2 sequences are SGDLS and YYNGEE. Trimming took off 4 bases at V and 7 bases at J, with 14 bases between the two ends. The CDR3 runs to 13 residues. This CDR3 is CASSPTYRDEAFF. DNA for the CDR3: TGTGCCAGCAGCCCCACCTACAGGGATGAAGCTTTCTTT.

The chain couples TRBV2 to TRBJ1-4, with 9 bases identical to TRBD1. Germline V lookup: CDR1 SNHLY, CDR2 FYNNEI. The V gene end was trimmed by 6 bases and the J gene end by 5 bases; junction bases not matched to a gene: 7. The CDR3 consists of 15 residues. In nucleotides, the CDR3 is TGTGCCAGCAGACGCCCCGGGACAGGGAATGAAAAACTGTTTTTT. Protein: CASRRPGTGNEKLFF.

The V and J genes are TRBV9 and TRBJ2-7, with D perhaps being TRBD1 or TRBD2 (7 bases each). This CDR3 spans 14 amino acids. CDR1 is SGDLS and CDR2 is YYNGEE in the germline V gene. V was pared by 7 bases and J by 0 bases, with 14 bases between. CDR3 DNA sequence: TGTGCCAGCGCGGGGGACAGCAGCTCCTACGAGCAGTACTTC. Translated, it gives CASAGDSSSYEQYF. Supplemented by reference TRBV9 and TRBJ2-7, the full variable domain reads DSGVTQTPKHLITATGQRVTLRCSPRSGDLSVYWYQQSLDQGLQFLIQYYNGEERAKGNILERFSAQQFPDLHSELNLSSLELGDSALYFCASAGDSSSYEQYFGPGTRLTVT.

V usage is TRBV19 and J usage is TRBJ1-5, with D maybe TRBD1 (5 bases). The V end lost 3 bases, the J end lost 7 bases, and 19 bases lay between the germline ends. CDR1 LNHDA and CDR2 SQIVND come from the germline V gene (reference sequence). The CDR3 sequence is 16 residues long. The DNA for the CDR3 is TGTGCCAGTAGTATGGCAGGGCTGGGTTTTGGGCAGCCCCAGCATTTT. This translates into CASSMAGLGFGQPQHF.

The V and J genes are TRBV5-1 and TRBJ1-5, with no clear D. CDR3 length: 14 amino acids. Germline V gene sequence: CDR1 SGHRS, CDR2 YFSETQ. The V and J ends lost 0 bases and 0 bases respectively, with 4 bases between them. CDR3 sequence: CASSLDHSNQPQHF. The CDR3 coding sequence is TGCGCCAGCAGCTTGGATCATAGCAATCAGCCCCAGCATTTT.

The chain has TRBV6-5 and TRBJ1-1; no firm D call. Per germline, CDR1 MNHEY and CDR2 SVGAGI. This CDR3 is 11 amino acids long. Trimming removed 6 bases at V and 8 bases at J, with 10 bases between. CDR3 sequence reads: CASSSPREAFF. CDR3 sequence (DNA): TGTGCCAGCAGCTCCCCCCGGGAAGCTTTCTTT.

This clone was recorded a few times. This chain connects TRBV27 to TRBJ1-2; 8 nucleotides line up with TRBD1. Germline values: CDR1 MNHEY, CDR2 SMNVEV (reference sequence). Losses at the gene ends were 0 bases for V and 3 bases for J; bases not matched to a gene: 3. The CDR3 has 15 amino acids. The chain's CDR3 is CASSLSSGGHYGYTF. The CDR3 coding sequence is TGTGCCAGCAGTTTATCGTCAGGGGGCCACTATGGCTACACCTTC.

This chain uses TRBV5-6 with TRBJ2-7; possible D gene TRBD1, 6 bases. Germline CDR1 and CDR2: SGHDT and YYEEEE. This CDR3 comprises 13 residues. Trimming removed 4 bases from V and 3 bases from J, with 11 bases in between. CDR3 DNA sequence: TGTGCCAGCAGCCTCGGGACAAACTACGAGCAGTACTTC. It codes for CASSLGTNYEQYF.

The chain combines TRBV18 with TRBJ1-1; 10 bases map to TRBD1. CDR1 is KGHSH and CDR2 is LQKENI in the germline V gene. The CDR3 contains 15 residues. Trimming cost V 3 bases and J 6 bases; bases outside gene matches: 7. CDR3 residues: CASSPRDRGLAEAFF. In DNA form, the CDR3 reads TGTGCCAGCTCACCCAGGGACAGGGGCCTCGCTGAAGCTTTCTTT.

CDR3 protein: CAVHPGTGHYEQYF. The CDR3 DNA sequence: TGTGCCGTACACCCCGGGACAGGGCACTACGAGCAGTACTTC. The chain recombines TRBV28 with TRBJ2-7; 9 nucleotides match TRBD1. This CDR3 is built from 14 residues. The germline V gene encodes CDR1 MDHEN and CDR2 SYDVKM. Trimming at V came to 11 bases and at J to 3 bases, leaving 11 bases not matched to a gene.

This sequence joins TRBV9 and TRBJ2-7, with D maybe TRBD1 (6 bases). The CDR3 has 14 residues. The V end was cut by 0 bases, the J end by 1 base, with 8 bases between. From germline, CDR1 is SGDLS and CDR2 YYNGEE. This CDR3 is CASSVGQASYEQYF. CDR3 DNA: TGTGCCAGCAGCGTAGGACAGGCGTCCTACGAGCAGTACTTC.

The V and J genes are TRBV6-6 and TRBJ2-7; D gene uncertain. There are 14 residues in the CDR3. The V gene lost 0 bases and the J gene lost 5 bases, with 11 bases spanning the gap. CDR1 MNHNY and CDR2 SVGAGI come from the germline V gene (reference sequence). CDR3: CASSYSDSAHEQYF. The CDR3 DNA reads TGTGCCAGCAGTTACTCCGACTCTGCCCACGAGCAGTACTTC.

Here the CDR3 reads CASSKQGGSPLHF. The CDR3 DNA is TGTGCCAGCAGCAAACAAGGGGGTTCACCCCTCCACTTT. The rearrangement links TRBV5-4 to TRBJ1-6; D may be TRBD1 (6 bases). CDR1 SGHNT and CDR2 YYREEE come from the germline V gene (reference sequence). The CDR3 contains 13 residues. V dropped 4 bases and J dropped 9 bases, with 11 bases sitting between them.

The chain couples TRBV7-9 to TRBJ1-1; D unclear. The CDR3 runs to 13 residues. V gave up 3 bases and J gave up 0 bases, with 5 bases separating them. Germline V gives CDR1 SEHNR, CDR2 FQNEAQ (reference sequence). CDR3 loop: CASSLKVNTEAFF. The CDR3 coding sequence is TGTGCCAGCAGCTTGAAGGTGAACACTGAAGCTTTCTTT.